This TCR beta chain was documented in a study of shared clonotypes between healthy human individuals. The germline CDR1 and CDR2 sequences are SGHDT and YYEEEE. CDR3 length equals 15 residues. V was clipped by 4 bases and J by 3 bases; unmatched bases: 7. The assay was immunoSEQ multiplex PCR, and TCRdb's table has in-frame clones only and misses some. This table has 2 million to 3 million clones, about 92% appearing once. The chain links TRBV5-6 to TRBJ2-1; 7 bases map to TRBD1. The sequenced sample consisted of naive CD4+ T cells sorted from blood. Described subset: CD45RA+ positively selected. This receptor was obtained from a man between 18 and 35 years old in good health. Here the CDR3 reads CASSPGQANYNEQFF. CDR3 nucleotides: TGTGCCAGCAGCCCAGGACAGGCTAACTACAATGAGCAGTTCTTC.